This entry lists 2 T cell receptor beta chains sequenced from one sample in a study of T cell responses to AZD1222 COVID-19 vaccine. Assay: immunoSEQ multiplex PCR; the TCRdb copy retains only in-frame clones and omits some. The table has around 160,000 clones, roughly 80% seen once. The sequencing here drew on peripheral blood, taken on day 0 of MenACWY control vaccination. Receptor source: an adult in good health.

The table lists this clone with a count of one. This chain uses TRBV29-1 with TRBJ2-3, with a weak D call TRBD1 (6 bases). V gave up 6 bases and J gave up 1 base, with 14 bases separating them. The CDR3 is 14 residues long. Per the germline V gene, CDR1 is SQVTM and CDR2 is ANQGSEA. In nucleotides, the CDR3 is TGCAGCGTACAATCACAGGGTGGCACAGATACGCAGTATTTT. Its translation is CSVQSQGGTDTQYF.

The chain combines TRBV4-2 with TRBJ2-1; D is undetermined. V shed 0 bases and J shed 0 bases, with 9 bases lying between them. The CDR3 extends over 16 amino acids. Germline loops: CDR1 LGHNA, CDR2 YNFKEQ. The CDR3 spells CASSQDPPSSYNEQFF. The CDR3 DNA follows: TGTGCCAGCAGCCAAGATCCTCCTAGCTCCTACAATGAGCAGTTCTTC.